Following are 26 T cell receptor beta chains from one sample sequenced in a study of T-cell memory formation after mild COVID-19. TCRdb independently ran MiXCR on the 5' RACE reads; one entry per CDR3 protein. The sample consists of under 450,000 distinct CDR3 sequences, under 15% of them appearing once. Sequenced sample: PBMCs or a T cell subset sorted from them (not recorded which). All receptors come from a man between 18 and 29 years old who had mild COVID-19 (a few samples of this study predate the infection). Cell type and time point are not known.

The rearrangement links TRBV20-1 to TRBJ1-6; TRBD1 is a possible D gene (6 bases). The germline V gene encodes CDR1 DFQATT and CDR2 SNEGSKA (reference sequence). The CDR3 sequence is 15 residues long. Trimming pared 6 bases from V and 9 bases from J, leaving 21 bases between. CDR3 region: CSANPLGGEGSPLHF. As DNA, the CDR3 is TGCAGTGCCAATCCGCTAGGGGGGGAAGGTTCACCCCTCCACTTT.

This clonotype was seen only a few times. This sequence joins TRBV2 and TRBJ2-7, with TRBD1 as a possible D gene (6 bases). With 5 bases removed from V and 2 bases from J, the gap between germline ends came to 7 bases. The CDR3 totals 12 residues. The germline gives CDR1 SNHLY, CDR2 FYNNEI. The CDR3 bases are TGTGCCAGCAGTACAGGGACCTACGAGCAGTACGTC. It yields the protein CASSTGTYEQYV.

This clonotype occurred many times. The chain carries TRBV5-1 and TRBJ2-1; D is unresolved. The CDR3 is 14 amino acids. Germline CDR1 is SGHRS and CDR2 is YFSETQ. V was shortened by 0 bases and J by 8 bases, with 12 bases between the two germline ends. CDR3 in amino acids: CASSLDPPAYEQFF. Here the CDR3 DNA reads TGCGCCAGCAGCTTGGACCCCCCTGCCTATGAGCAGTTCTTC.

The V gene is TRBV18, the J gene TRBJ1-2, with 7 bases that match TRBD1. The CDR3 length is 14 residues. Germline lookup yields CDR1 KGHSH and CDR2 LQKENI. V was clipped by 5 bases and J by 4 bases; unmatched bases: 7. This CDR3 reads CASSSTGRRYGYTF. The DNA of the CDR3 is TGTGCCAGCTCATCGACAGGGCGTCGCTATGGCTACACCTTC.

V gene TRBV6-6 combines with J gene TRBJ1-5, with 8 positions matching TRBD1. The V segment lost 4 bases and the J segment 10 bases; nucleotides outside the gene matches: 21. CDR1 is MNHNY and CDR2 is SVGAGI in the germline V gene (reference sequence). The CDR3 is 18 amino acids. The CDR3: CASSLLRGWTGFKKPQHF. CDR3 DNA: TGTGCCAGCAGTTTACTGCGCGGGTGGACAGGGTTTAAAAAACCCCAGCATTTT.

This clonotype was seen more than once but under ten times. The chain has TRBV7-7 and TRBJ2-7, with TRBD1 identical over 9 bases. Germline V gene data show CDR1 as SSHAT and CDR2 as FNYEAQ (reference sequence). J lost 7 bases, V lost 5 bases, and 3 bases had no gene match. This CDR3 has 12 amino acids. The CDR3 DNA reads TGTGCCAGCAGCCCGACAGGGGGGGAGCAGTACTTC. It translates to CASSPTGGEQYF.

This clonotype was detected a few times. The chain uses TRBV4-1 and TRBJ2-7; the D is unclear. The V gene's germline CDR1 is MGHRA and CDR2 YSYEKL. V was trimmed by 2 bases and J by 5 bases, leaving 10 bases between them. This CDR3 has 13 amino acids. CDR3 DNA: TGCGCCAGCAGCCAAAAAGTAGGGAACGAGCAGTACGTC. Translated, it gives CASSQKVGNEQYV.

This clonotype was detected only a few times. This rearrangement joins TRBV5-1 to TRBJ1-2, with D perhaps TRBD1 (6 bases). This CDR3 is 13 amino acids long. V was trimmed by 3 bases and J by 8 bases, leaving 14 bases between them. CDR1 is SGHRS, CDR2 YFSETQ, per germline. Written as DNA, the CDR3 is TGCGCCAGCAGCTCCGCAGGGGACGGGGGCTACACCTTC. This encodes CASSSAGDGGYTF.

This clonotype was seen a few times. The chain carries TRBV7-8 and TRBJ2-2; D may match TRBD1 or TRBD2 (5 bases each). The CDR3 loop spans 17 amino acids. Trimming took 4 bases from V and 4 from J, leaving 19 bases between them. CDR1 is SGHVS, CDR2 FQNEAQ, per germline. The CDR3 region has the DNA TGTGCCAGCAGCTCCCCGGGGCAGGAGACACCCACCGGGGAGCTGTTTTTT. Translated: CASSSPGQETPTGELFF.

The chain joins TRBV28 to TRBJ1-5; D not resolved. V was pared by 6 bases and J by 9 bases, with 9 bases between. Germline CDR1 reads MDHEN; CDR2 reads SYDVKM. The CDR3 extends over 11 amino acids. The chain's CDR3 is CASSRRVPQHF. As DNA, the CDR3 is TGTGCCAGCAGCAGACGGGTGCCCCAGCATTTT.

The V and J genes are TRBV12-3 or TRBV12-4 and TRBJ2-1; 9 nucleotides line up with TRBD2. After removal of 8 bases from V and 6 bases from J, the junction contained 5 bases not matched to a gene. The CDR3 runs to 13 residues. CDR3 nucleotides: TGTGCCAGCCGGCGGGAGGGGCGCAATGAGCAGTTCTTC. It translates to CASRREGRNEQFF.

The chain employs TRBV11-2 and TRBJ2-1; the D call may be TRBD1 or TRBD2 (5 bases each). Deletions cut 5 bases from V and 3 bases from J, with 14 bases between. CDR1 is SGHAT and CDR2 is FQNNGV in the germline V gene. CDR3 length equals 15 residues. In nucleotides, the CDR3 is TGTGCCAGCAGCCTCGGGACGGACTTCTACAATGAGCAGTTCTTC. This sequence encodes CASSLGTDFYNEQFF.

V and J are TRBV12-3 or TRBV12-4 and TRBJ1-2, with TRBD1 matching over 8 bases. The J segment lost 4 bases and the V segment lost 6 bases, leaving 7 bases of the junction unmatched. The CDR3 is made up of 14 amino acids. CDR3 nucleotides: TGTGCCAGCAGAGCAGGGGGCTACCCCTATGGCTACACCTTC. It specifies CASRAGGYPYGYTF.

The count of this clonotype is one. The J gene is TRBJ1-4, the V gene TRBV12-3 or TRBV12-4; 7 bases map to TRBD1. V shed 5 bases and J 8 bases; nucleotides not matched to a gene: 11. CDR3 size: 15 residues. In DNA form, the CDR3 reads TGTGCCAGCAGTCCCCTCGACAGGGTAGGGGAAAAACTGTTTTTT. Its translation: CASSPLDRVGEKLFF.

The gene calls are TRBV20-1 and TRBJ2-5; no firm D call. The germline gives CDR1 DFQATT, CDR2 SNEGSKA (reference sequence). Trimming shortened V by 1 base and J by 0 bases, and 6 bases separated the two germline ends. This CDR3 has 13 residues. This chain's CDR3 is CSARGGHQETQYF. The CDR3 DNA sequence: TGCAGTGCTAGAGGAGGTCACCAAGAGACCCAGTACTTC.

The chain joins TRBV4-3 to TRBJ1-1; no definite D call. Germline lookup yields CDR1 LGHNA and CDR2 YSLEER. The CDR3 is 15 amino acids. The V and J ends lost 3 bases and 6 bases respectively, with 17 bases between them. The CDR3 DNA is TGCGCCAGCAGCCATGTTAGGCCAAAAAACTCTGAAGCTTTCTTT. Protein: CASSHVRPKNSEAFF.

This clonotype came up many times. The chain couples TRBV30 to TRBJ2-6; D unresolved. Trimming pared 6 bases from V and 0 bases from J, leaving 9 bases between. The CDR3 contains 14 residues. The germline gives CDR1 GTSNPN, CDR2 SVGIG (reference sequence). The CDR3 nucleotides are TGTGCCTGCCAGAAAGACTCTGGGGCCAACGTCCTGACTTTC. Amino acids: CACQKDSGANVLTF.

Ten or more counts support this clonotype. The DNA for the CDR3 is TGTGCCAGCAGTTTCTCGGACGAGCAGTTCTTC. Residues: CASSFSDEQFF. The genes are TRBV12-3 or TRBV12-4 and TRBJ2-1; the D is unclear. Between the trimmed V and J ends, which lost 3 bases and 10 bases, there was a span of 7 bases. The CDR3 loop spans 11 amino acids.

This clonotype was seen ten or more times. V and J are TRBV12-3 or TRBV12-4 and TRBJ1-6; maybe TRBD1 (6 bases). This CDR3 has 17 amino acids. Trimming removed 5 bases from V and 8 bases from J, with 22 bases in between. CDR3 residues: CASSRPQGLGLDSPLHF. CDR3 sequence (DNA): TGTGCCAGCAGTCGACCCCAGGGGCTCGGGTTGGATTCACCCCTCCACTTT.

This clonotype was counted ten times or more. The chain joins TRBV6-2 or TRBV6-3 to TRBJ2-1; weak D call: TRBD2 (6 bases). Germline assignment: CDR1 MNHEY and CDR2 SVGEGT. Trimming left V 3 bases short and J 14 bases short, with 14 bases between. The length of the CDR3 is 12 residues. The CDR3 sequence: CASSYPGDNKFF. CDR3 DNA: TGTGCCAGCAGTTATCCGGGGGATAATAAGTTCTTC.

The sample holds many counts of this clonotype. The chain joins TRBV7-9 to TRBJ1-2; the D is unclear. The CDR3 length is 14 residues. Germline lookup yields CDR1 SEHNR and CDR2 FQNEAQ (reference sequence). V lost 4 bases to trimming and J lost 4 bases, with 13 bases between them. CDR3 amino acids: CASSSLRDSYGYTF. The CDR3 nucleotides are TGTGCCAGCAGCTCCCTTAGGGATAGCTATGGCTACACCTTC.

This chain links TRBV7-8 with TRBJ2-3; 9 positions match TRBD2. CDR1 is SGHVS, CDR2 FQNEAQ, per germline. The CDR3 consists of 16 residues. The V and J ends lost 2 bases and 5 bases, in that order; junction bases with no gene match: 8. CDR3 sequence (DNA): TGTGCCAGCAGCTTAAGGAGACTAGCGGAGGTAGATACGCAGTATTTT. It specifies CASSLRRLAEVDTQYF.

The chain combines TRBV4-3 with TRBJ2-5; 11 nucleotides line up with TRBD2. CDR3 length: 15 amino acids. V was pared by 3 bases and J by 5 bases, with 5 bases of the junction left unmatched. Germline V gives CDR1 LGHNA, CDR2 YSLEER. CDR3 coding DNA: TGCGCCAGCAGCCATTCGGTAGCGGGGGGGGAGACCCAGTACTTC. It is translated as CASSHSVAGGETQYF.

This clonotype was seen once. The CDR3: CSASHRDGARGYTF. CDR3 sequence (DNA): TGCAGTGCTAGCCACCGGGACGGAGCGAGAGGCTACACCTTC. The chain is built from TRBV20-1 and TRBJ1-2; D may be TRBD1 (5 bases). CDR1 is DFQATT and CDR2 is SNEGSKA in the germline V gene (reference sequence). The V end was cut by 3 bases, the J end by 8 bases, with 19 bases between. This CDR3 contains 14 residues.

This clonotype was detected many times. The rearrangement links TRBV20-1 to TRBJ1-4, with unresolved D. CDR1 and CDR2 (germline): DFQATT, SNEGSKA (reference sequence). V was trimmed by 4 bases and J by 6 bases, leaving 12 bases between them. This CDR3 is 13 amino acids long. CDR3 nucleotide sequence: TGCAGTGCTAAGCATAACGCGGATGAAAAACTGTTTTTT. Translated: CSAKHNADEKLFF.

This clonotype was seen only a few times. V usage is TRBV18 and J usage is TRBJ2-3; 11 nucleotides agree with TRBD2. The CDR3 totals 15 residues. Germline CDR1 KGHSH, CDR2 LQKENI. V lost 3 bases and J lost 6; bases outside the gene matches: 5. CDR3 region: CASSPGTSGRDTQYF. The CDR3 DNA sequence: TGTGCCAGCTCACCCGGGACTAGCGGCAGGGATACGCAGTATTTT.